These 24 T cell receptor beta chains originate from one sample sequenced in a study of shared clonotypes between healthy human individuals. Produced via immunoSEQ multiplex PCR; TCRdb's table is partial and in-frame only. The sample yields 2 million to 2.5 million clones, roughly 92% seen once. The sequenced sample was naive CD4+ T cells from PBMCs. Subset noted: CD45RA+ positively selected. These receptors came from a man in his late teens or twenties in good health. Some clones in this sample may be carry-over from other donors' samples.

The chain combines TRBV13 with TRBJ2-7, with 9 bases fitting TRBD1. The germline CDR1 and CDR2 sequences are PRHDT and FYEKMQ (reference sequence). This CDR3 has 15 amino acids. J was trimmed by 4 bases and V by 5 bases; bases with no gene match: 9. The CDR3 DNA reads TGTGCCAGCAGCCGGGGACAGGGTGGGGAGTACGAGCAGTACTTC. Its translation: CASSRGQGGEYEQYF. Based on the CDR3 plus reference TRBV13 and TRBJ2-7, the full variable domain is AAGVIQSPRHLIKEKRETATLKCYPIPRHDTVYWYQQGPGQDPQFLISFYEKMQSDKGSIPDRFSAQQFSDYHSELNMSSLELGDSALYFCASSRGQGGEYEQYFGPGTRLTVT.

The chain joins TRBV6-1 to TRBJ2-1; maybe TRBD2 (5 bases). V was cut by 5 bases and J by 9 bases, with 11 bases left in between. The germline gives CDR1 MNHNS, CDR2 SASEGT. CDR3 size: 12 residues. In DNA form, the CDR3 reads TGTGCCAGCAGTCATATCCGGGGTGAGCAGTTCTTC. Protein: CASSHIRGEQFF.

The sample holds one count of this clone. The CDR3 DNA reads as TGTGCCAGTAAAGGGAGGCGCGGGAGCATACAAGAGACCCAGTACTTC. This encodes CASKGRRGSIQETQYF. The chain carries TRBV19 and TRBJ2-5; 7 positions match TRBD2. Trimming at V came to 7 bases and at J to 2 bases, leaving 13 bases not matched to a gene. Germline loops: CDR1 LNHDA, CDR2 SQIVND (reference sequence). The CDR3 extends over 16 amino acids.

This clone was seen once. The CDR3 is CASSFPARSFSGANVLTF. The DNA of the CDR3 is TGTGCCAGCAGCTTCCCAGCGCGGTCCTTCTCTGGGGCCAACGTCCTGACTTTC. V usage is TRBV5-8 and J usage is TRBJ2-6, with D hard to call. Germline V gene sequence: CDR1 SGHTS, CDR2 YDEGEE. CDR3 length: 18 amino acids. Deletions cut 2 bases from V and 0 bases from J, with 15 bases between. Filled out from reference TRBV5-8 and TRBJ2-6, the complete variable domain reads EAGVTQSPTHLIKTRGQQATLRCSPISGHTSVYWYQQALGLGLQFLLWYDEGEERNRGNFPPRFSGRQFPNYSSELNVNALELEDSALYLCASSFPARSFSGANVLTFGAGSRLTVL.

This chain uses TRBV20-1 with TRBJ2-5; TRBD1 is a possible D gene (5 bases). The germline CDR1 and CDR2 sequences are DFQATT and SNEGSKA (reference sequence). The CDR3 length is 10 residues. The V gene lost 3 bases and the J gene lost 14 bases, with 13 bases spanning the gap. CDR3 nucleotides: TGCAGTGCTAGTAACCCCCAGGGCTACTTC. Protein: CSASNPQGYF.

The V gene is TRBV7-9, the J gene TRBJ2-7; TRBD1 matches 9 bases. The CDR3 is 13 residues long. Germline V CDR1 and CDR2: SEHNR, FQNEAQ (reference sequence). Trimming at V came to 7 bases and at J to 5 bases, leaving 6 bases not matched to a gene. For the CDR3, the DNA is TGTGCCAGCAAGGGACAGGGTCCACACGAGCAGTACTTC. Its translation: CASKGQGPHEQYF.

The chain carries TRBV27 and TRBJ2-7; the D gene is possibly TRBD2 (6 bases). The CDR3 has 14 amino acids. Germline values: CDR1 MNHEY, CDR2 SMNVEV (reference sequence). Trimming stripped 4 bases from V and 2 bases from J, with 12 bases between. The CDR3 coding sequence is TGTGCCAGCAGTTCGGACTATCTTACCTACGAGCAGTACTTC. Translation gives CASSSDYLTYEQYF.

V usage is TRBV27 and J usage is TRBJ2-1; the D gene is possibly TRBD1 (6 bases). CDR1 is MNHEY and CDR2 is SMNVEV in the germline V gene (reference sequence). The CDR3 runs 17 residues. V was clipped by 2 bases and J by 7 bases, with 21 bases between them. The chain's CDR3 is CASSLELAGTKRNEQFF. The CDR3 region has the DNA TGTGCCAGCAGTTTAGAACTTGCCGGGACAAAGAGGAATGAGCAGTTCTTC.

This chain joins TRBV12-5 and TRBJ1-5; tentative D call: TRBD1 (6 bases). Germline V lookup: CDR1 LGHNT, CDR2 FRNRAP. The length of the CDR3 is 14 residues. Trimming took 9 bases from V and 1 from J, leaving 13 bases between them. The CDR3 bases are TGTGCTAGACCCAGGGGATTGAGCAATCAGCCCCAGCATTTT. Translation gives CARPRGLSNQPQHF. Based on the CDR3 plus reference TRBV12-5 and TRBJ1-5, the full variable domain is DARVTQTPRHKVTEMGQEVTMRCQPILGHNTVFWYRQTMMQGLELLAYFRNRAPLDDSGMPKDRFSAEMPDATLATLKIQPSEPRDSAVYFCARPRGLSNQPQHFGDGTRLSIL.

This clone appeared once. Other DNA sequences in the sample encode the same CDR3. The gene calls are TRBV28 and TRBJ2-7; D call uncertain. V was pared by 6 bases and J by 2 bases, with 11 bases between. The CDR3 spans 13 residues. Germline V CDR1 and CDR2: MDHEN, SYDVKM. The CDR3, as DNA: TGTGCCAGCAGACCGGGCCTGGCCTACGAGCAGTACTTC. The encoded protein is CASRPGLAYEQYF.

About this clone: The same CDR3 arises from other DNA sequences in this sample as well. V is TRBV6-5 and J is TRBJ2-3; a weak D match, TRBD2 (6 bases). Trimming left V 6 bases short and J 0 bases short, with 10 bases between. The CDR3 sequence is 14 residues long. Germline assignment: CDR1 MNHEY and CDR2 SVGAGI. CDR3 DNA sequence: TGTGCCAGCAGCCGAAGCGGGAGCACAGATACGCAGTATTTT. This encodes CASSRSGSTDTQYF.

This rearrangement joins TRBV5-4 to TRBJ2-4; weak D call: TRBD1 (5 bases). Germline V gene sequence: CDR1 SGHNT, CDR2 YYREEE (reference sequence). With 5 bases removed from V and 2 bases from J, the gap between germline ends came to 8 bases. CDR3 length: 13 amino acids. The CDR3 DNA sequence: TGTGCCAGCAGAGGGGCCCCCAAAAACATTCAGTACTTC. It codes for CASRGAPKNIQYF.

Worth noting for this clone: This specimen includes other DNA sequences encoding the same CDR3. The V and J genes are TRBV9 and TRBJ2-7; D might be TRBD1 or TRBD2, each matching 5 bases. V was clipped by 0 bases and J by 2 bases, with 9 bases between them. Per the germline V gene, CDR1 is SGDLS and CDR2 is YYNGEE. The CDR3 is 14 amino acids. The CDR3 DNA reads as TGTGCCAGCAGCGTAGGGGGGAGAGCCTACGAGCAGTACTTC. Protein sequence: CASSVGGRAYEQYF. The whole variable domain, filled in from reference TRBV9 and TRBJ2-7, reads DSGVTQTPKHLITATGQRVTLRCSPRSGDLSVYWYQQSLDQGLQFLIQYYNGEERAKGNILERFSAQQFPDLHSELNLSSLELGDSALYFCASSVGGRAYEQYFGPGTRLTVT.

The chain combines TRBV5-3 with TRBJ2-2; the match to TRBD2 covers 7 bases. Being an ORF, TRBV5-3 has a function that is uncertain. This CDR3 has 16 amino acids. V lost 0 bases, J lost 3 bases, and 5 bases stayed unmatched. The DNA for the CDR3 is TGTGCCAGAAGCTTGGAGGCTAGCGGTTACACCGGGGAGCTGTTTTTT. It is translated as CARSLEASGYTGELFF.

The rearrangement links TRBV6-5 to TRBJ2-1; no clear D gene. V lost 0 bases to trimming and J lost 4 bases, with 10 bases between them. In germline, CDR1 is MNHEY, CDR2 SVGAGI. This CDR3 is 15 amino acids long. The CDR3 is CASSYSRAAYNEQFF. The CDR3 nucleotides read TGTGCCAGCAGTTACTCACGGGCAGCGTACAATGAGCAGTTCTTC.

The rearrangement uses TRBV28 and TRBJ2-1, with 10 bases that match TRBD2. Germline loops: CDR1 MDHEN, CDR2 SYDVKM. The CDR3 has 15 amino acids. V lost 5 bases and J lost 9; bases outside the gene matches: 10. CDR3 loop: CASSLSGRAVGEQFF. The CDR3 nucleotides read TGTGCCAGCAGTCTCAGCGGGAGGGCCGTGGGTGAGCAGTTCTTC.

The gene calls are TRBV19 and TRBJ1-1; the D gene is possibly TRBD1 (6 bases). Deletions cut 11 bases from V and 6 bases from J, with 19 bases between. The CDR3 spans 13 residues. CDR1 LNHDA and CDR2 SQIVND come from the germline V gene (reference sequence). The CDR3 bases are TGTGCCGCATCTCAATTCAGGGGCGCTGAAGCTTTCTTT. It encodes CAASQFRGAEAFF.

The chain recombines TRBV28 with TRBJ1-1, with a possible D match to TRBD1 (6 bases). The V end was cut by 3 bases, the J end by 1 base, with 12 bases between. Germline CDR1 and CDR2: MDHEN and SYDVKM. The CDR3 is 15 amino acids. The CDR3 bases are TGTGCCAGCAGTTTTCGGGGGGCGAGGAACACTGAAGCTTTCTTT. Its translation: CASSFRGARNTEAFF.

This clone was seen a single time. The chain uses TRBV5-1 and TRBJ2-7; 9 bases align to TRBD2. Germline CDR1 reads SGHRS; CDR2 reads YFSETQ. The CDR3 is 16 residues long. Germline trimming cut 4 bases from V and 0 bases from J; bases unmatched to any gene: 8. The CDR3 DNA is TGCGCCAGCAGCCCCACTAGCGGGCTTAGCTCCTACGAGCAGTACTTC. Protein product: CASSPTSGLSSYEQYF.

The chain uses TRBV12-2 and TRBJ2-1; the table's D call, TRBD2, was not checked against the DNA. TRBV12-2 is annotated as a pseudogene. The CDR3 loop spans 19 amino acids. This chain's CDR3 is CASRLVYWVTSGSYNEQFF. CDR3 nucleotide sequence: TGTGCAAGTCGCTTAGTTTACTGGGTGACTAGCGGATCCTACAATGAGCAGTTCTTC.

This clone has just one count. The chain has TRBV6-5 and TRBJ1-3; D remains ambiguous. Germline V lookup: CDR1 MNHEY, CDR2 SVGAGI. The CDR3 runs 14 residues. V was cut by 0 bases and J by 4 bases, with 7 bases left in between. The CDR3 coding sequence is TGTGCCAGCAGTTACTCCGAAGGGGGAAACACCATATATTTT. It encodes CASSYSEGGNTIYF.

This clone was counted between two and nine times. Other DNA sequences within the sample encode an identical CDR3. CDR3 bases: TGTGCCTGGAGTGTGGGTGGGGAGACCCAGTACTTC. It yields the protein CAWSVGGETQYF. The chain joins TRBV30 to TRBJ2-5; D uncertain. Per germline, CDR1 GTSNPN and CDR2 SVGIG (reference sequence). V lost 0 bases and J 5 bases, leaving 7 bases between the germline ends. The CDR3 contains 12 residues.

The rearrangement joins TRBV5-1 to TRBJ2-7; 9 bases line up with TRBD2. The CDR3 extends over 15 amino acids. The ends lost 6 bases at V and 2 bases at J; junction bases unmatched: 9. The germline V gene encodes CDR1 SGHRS and CDR2 YFSETQ. CDR3: CASNPRVAGAYEQYF. Written as DNA, the CDR3 is TGCGCCAGCAACCCTAGGGTAGCGGGGGCCTACGAGCAGTACTTC.

Regarding this clone: This same CDR3 is encoded by further DNA sequences in the sample. V is TRBV11-2 and J is TRBJ1-1; D ambiguous. The V end lost 4 bases, the J end lost 1 base, and 13 bases lay between the germline ends. Germline CDR1 reads SGHAT; CDR2 reads FQNNGV. This CDR3 comprises 15 residues. The chain's CDR3 is CASSSPTDGNTEAFF. CDR3 nucleotides: TGTGCCAGCAGCTCCCCGACGGATGGGAACACTGAAGCTTTCTTT.